Here is one T cell receptor beta chain with its context. Germline CDR1 and CDR2: SQVTM and ANQGSEA. This CDR3 region has 15 residues. Trimming shortened V by 1 base and J by 5 bases, and 17 bases separated the two germline ends. This sample is drawn from a study of blood T cell repertoires in COVID-19. The wider study: COVID-19 samples, acute and convalescent, were from the United States, Italy and Spain. Sample material is recorded as cDNA or gDNA derived from T cells, B-cell-depleted T cells, or PBMCs.

Per the original methods: The assay estimated nucleated cells by amplifying reference gene primers. TCRdb's copy holds only in-frame clones and misses some; the assay was immunoSEQ multiplex PCR. The V and J calls and the clone size are those of that table, but D and trimming were determined from the DNA. The sample lists about 180,000 clones; approximately 87% were seen once. The chain employs TRBV29-1 and TRBJ1-2; no firm D call. The source of this sequence is a man aged 40-49 years with active or convalescent COVID-19. Sequenced input: peripheral blood. As DNA, the CDR3 is TGCAGCGTTGAAGTATTGAGTCACCCCGATTATGGCTACACCTTC. Protein: CSVEVLSHPDYGYTF.